The 29 T cell receptor beta chains listed next were all sequenced from one sample in a study of blood T cell repertoires in COVID-19. Sequenced by immunoSEQ multiplex PCR; TCRdb stores in-frame clones only, minus some. The data show around 160,000 clones, 70% to 90% seen once. The sequenced sample consisted of peripheral blood. The receptor source for this set is a man aged 18 to 30 with acute or convalescent COVID-19.

CDR3 amino acids: CASSLEGRGYNTEAFF. The CDR3 DNA is TGTGCCAGCAGCTTAGAAGGCAGGGGATACAACACTGAAGCTTTCTTT. This chain links TRBV7-8 with TRBJ1-1, with D perhaps matching TRBD1 (6 bases). CDR1 is SGHVS, CDR2 FQNEAQ, per germline. This CDR3 contains 16 residues. V lost 1 base, J lost 2 bases, and 14 bases lay in between.

The chain carries TRBV5-1 and TRBJ2-7, with TRBD1 matching over 11 bases. This CDR3 comprises 15 residues. Per the germline V gene, CDR1 is SGHRS and CDR2 is YFSETQ. Losses at the gene ends were 0 bases for V and 4 bases for J; bases not matched to a gene: 3. The CDR3 is CASSLAGTGGYEQYF. The CDR3 bases are TGCGCCAGCAGCTTGGCCGGGACAGGGGGGTACGAGCAGTACTTC.

This chain connects TRBV2 to TRBJ1-1, with D maybe TRBD1 (5 bases). Germline V gene sequence: CDR1 SNHLY, CDR2 FYNNEI. CDR3 length: 12 residues. The V end lost 6 bases, the J end lost 5 bases, and 10 bases lay between the germline ends. The CDR3 is CASSQGWTEAFF. The CDR3 coding sequence is TGTGCCAGCAGCCAGGGTTGGACTGAAGCTTTCTTT.

The CDR3 reads CASSQDSRGGRGDTQYF. The CDR3 nucleotides read TGTGCCAGCAGCCAAGATTCCCGGGGGGGCCGAGGAGATACGCAGTATTTT. The J gene is TRBJ2-3, the V gene TRBV3-1 (or the pseudogene TRBV3-2), with 8 bases identical to TRBD2. Germline trimming cut 0 bases from V and 5 bases from J; bases unmatched to any gene: 10. CDR3 length: 17 residues. In germline, CDR1 is LGHDT, CDR2 YNNKEL (reference sequence).

CDR3 region: CASSLVATYNEQFF. The CDR3 DNA sequence: TGTGCCAGCAGCTTAGTGGCAACCTACAATGAGCAGTTCTTC. V is TRBV7-9 and J is TRBJ2-1; D gene ambiguous. CDR1 is SEHNR and CDR2 is FQNEAQ in the germline V gene (reference sequence). Trimming removed 1 base from V and 2 bases from J, with 6 bases in between. The CDR3 extends over 14 amino acids. Full variable domain (rest looked up from reference TRBV7-9 and TRBJ2-1): DTGVSQNPRHKITKRGQNVTFRCDPISEHNRLYWYRQTLGQGPEFLTYFQNEAQLEKSRLLSDRFSAERPKGSFSTLEIQRTEQGDSAMYLCASSLVATYNEQFFGPGTRLTVL.

The rearrangement uses TRBV4-2 and TRBJ2-1, with a possible D match to TRBD2 (6 bases). Trimming shortened V by 0 bases and J by 8 bases, and 11 bases separated the two germline ends. The CDR3 loop spans 14 amino acids. The V gene's germline CDR1 is LGHNA and CDR2 YNFKEQ. DNA of the CDR3: TGTGCCAGCAGCCAAGATCTACTAGCTGATGAGCAGTTCTTC. This codes for CASSQDLLADEQFF.

The gene calls are TRBV6-5 and TRBJ2-2; the match to TRBD1 covers 9 bases. V shed 5 bases, J shed 4 bases, and the junction held 5 bases outside the gene matches. CDR3 size: 15 residues. The germline V gene has CDR1 MNHEY and CDR2 SVGAGI. The CDR3: CASSPGTGTTGELFF. As DNA, the CDR3 is TGTGCCAGCAGTCCCGGGACAGGGACCACCGGGGAGCTGTTTTTT.

In regard to this clone: This specimen includes other DNA sequences encoding the same CDR3. The chain joins TRBV27 to TRBJ2-1; 13 nucleotides align to TRBD2. CDR3 length: 15 amino acids. Losses at the gene ends were 4 bases for V and 4 bases for J; bases not matched to a gene: 1. The germline CDR1 and CDR2 sequences are MNHEY and SMNVEV (reference sequence). CDR3 bases: TGTGCCAGCAGTTCACTAGCGGGGGGGTACAATGAGCAGTTCTTC. It translates to CASSSLAGGYNEQFF.

The V gene is TRBV7-6, the J gene TRBJ2-1; 8 bases are shared with TRBD1. J lost 0 bases, V lost 2 bases, and 9 bases had no gene match. Germline assignment: CDR1 SGHVS and CDR2 FNYEAQ. The CDR3 is made up of 18 amino acids. The DNA for the CDR3 is TGTGCCAGCAGCTTATTGGGCAGGGGGCGGAGCTCCTACAATGAGCAGTTCTTC. It yields the protein CASSLLGRGRSSYNEQFF. Supplemented by reference TRBV7-6 and TRBJ2-1, the full variable domain reads GAGVSQSPRYKVTKRGQDVALRCDPISGHVSLYWYRQALGQGPEFLTYFNYEAQQDKSGLPNDRFSAERPEGSISTLTIQRTEQRDSAMYRCASSLLGRGRSSYNEQFFGPGTRLTVL.

V usage is TRBV28 and J usage is TRBJ1-2, with 9 bases identical to TRBD1. The length of the CDR3 is 14 residues. Unmatched junction bases numbered 4, after V lost 4 bases and J lost 4 bases. Germline loops: CDR1 MDHEN, CDR2 SYDVKM. The CDR3 nucleotides are TGTGCCAGCAGTTCAGGACAGGGGATCTATGGCTACACCTTC. Its protein product is CASSSGQGIYGYTF.

V usage is TRBV4-1 and J usage is TRBJ2-7; no reliable D call. CDR3 length equals 13 residues. The V gene lost 6 bases and the J gene lost 2 bases, with 11 bases spanning the gap. Germline assignment: CDR1 MGHRA and CDR2 YSYEKL. CDR3 residues: CASSLHRAYEQYF. The CDR3 coding sequence is TGCGCCAGCAGTCTTCACCGGGCCTACGAGCAGTACTTC.

V is TRBV23-1 and J is TRBJ2-5, with a weak D call TRBD1 (7 bases). TRBV23-1 is identified as an open reading frame with a role that is uncertain. Trimming removed 5 bases from V and 6 bases from J, with 22 bases in between. The CDR3 sequence is 16 residues long. The CDR3 DNA reads as TGCGCCAGCAGTAAGGGGGGACAGAGAGTCAAGAAGACCCAGTACTTC. Translation: CASSKGGQRVKKTQYF.

This clone occurred a few times. The V call is TRBV19, the J call TRBJ2-3; 11 nucleotides align to TRBD2. CDR1 LNHDA and CDR2 SQIVND come from the germline V gene (reference sequence). CDR3 length: 16 amino acids. V shed 5 bases, J shed 4 bases, and the junction held 8 bases outside the gene matches. CDR3 DNA sequence: TGTGCCAGTAGTCACTTTAGCGGGGGGGTCCCAGATACGCAGTATTTT. This sequence encodes CASSHFSGGVPDTQYF.

The chain recombines TRBV11-2 with TRBJ2-5; 10 positions match TRBD2. Germline V gene sequence: CDR1 SGHAT, CDR2 FQNNGV. This CDR3 is built from 18 residues. J lost 4 bases, V lost 1 base, and 12 bases had no gene match. CDR3 in amino acids: CASSLVGMQAGGRETQYF. CDR3 sequence (DNA): TGTGCCAGCAGCTTAGTCGGTATGCAAGCGGGGGGGCGAGAGACCCAGTACTTC.

The chain is built from TRBV7-3 and TRBJ2-2; possible D gene TRBD2, 6 bases. The V gene's germline CDR1 is SGHTA and CDR2 FQGTGA. The CDR3 loop spans 14 amino acids. V shed 5 bases and J shed 4 bases, with 11 bases lying between them. CDR3: CASSPDGGTGELFF. DNA of the CDR3: TGTGCCAGCAGCCCCGACGGGGGCACCGGGGAGCTGTTTTTT. Filled out from reference TRBV7-3 and TRBJ2-2, the complete variable domain reads GAGVSQTPSNKVTEKGKYVELRCDPISGHTALYWYRQSLGQGPEFLIYFQGTGAADDSGLPNDRFFAVRPEGSVSTLKIQRTERGDSAVYLCASSPDGGTGELFFGEGSRLTVL.

Written as DNA, the CDR3 is TGTGCCAGCAGTTACTCCGGGACAGGGGACTCCGAGCAGTACGTC. It is translated as CASSYSGTGDSEQYV. The chain carries TRBV6-6 and TRBJ2-7; 10 positions match TRBD1. Germline V gives CDR1 MNHNY, CDR2 SVGAGI (reference sequence). The CDR3 consists of 15 residues. V was pared by 0 bases and J by 6 bases, with 5 bases of the junction left unmatched.

The rearrangement joins TRBV5-1 to TRBJ1-4; a possible D gene is TRBD1 (6 bases). V dropped 4 bases and J dropped 5 bases, with 15 bases sitting between them. The CDR3 is 15 amino acids. Germline V gene sequence: CDR1 SGHRS, CDR2 YFSETQ. In DNA form, the CDR3 reads TGCGCCAGCAGCCGGACGGGGGGCTTCAATGAAAAACTGTTTTTT. This gives the protein CASSRTGGFNEKLFF.

In this sample, this clone turned up once. The J gene is TRBJ1-1, the V gene TRBV19; D is unresolved. The CDR3 sequence is 14 residues long. Between the trimmed V and J ends, which lost 5 bases and 1 base, there was a span of 11 bases. Germline-derived CDR1 and CDR2 are LNHDA and SQIVND (reference sequence). CDR3 coding DNA: TGTGCCAGTAGTTCCCCCCGGGGGAACACTGAAGCTTTCTTT. It specifies CASSSPRGNTEAFF.

V usage is TRBV6-5 and J usage is TRBJ1-3; D not resolved. CDR1 is MNHEY and CDR2 is SVGAGI in the germline V gene. Between the trimmed V and J ends, which lost 7 bases and 3 bases, there was a span of 10 bases. The CDR3 has 13 residues. CDR3 in amino acids: CASNPGGGNTIYF. The CDR3 DNA is TGTGCCAGCAACCCGGGTGGTGGAAACACCATATATTTT.

The rearrangement links TRBV29-1 to TRBJ1-3; D is uncertain. Trimming cost V 4 bases and J 0 bases, with 13 bases left between them. The CDR3 loop spans 15 amino acids. Germline V CDR1 and CDR2: SQVTM, ANQGSEA. CDR3 in DNA: TGCAGCGTTGTGTTCGGGGTCCACTCTGGAAACACCATATATTTT. This encodes CSVVFGVHSGNTIYF.

The chain couples TRBV5-1 to TRBJ2-1, with TRBD2 identical over 9 bases. CDR1 is SGHRS, CDR2 YFSETQ, per germline. The CDR3 sequence is 15 residues long. V gave up 4 bases and J gave up 4 bases; unmatched junction bases: 6. The CDR3 reads CASSATSGQYNEQFF. DNA of the CDR3: TGCGCCAGCAGCGCAACTAGCGGGCAATACAATGAGCAGTTCTTC.

V usage is TRBV7-3 and J usage is TRBJ2-3; possible D gene TRBD2, 6 bases. The ends were cut back, 2 bases at V and 2 bases at J, with 11 bases in the middle. The CDR3 is 15 amino acids. Per germline, CDR1 SGHTA and CDR2 FQGTGA. The CDR3 here is CASSLAGLNTDTQYF. The CDR3 bases are TGTGCCAGCAGCTTAGCGGGACTTAACACAGATACGCAGTATTTT.

V is TRBV7-3 and J is TRBJ2-1, with D possibly TRBD2 on 6 matching bases. Looked up from germline, CDR1 is SGHTA and CDR2 is FQGTGA. This CDR3 region has 14 residues. V was shortened by 1 base and J by 9 bases, with 13 bases between the two germline ends. In DNA form, the CDR3 reads TGTGCCAGCAGCTTAATAGGAGGGACGAGTGAGCAGTTCTTC. This codes for CASSLIGGTSEQFF.

V usage is TRBV30 and J usage is TRBJ1-1; a possible D gene is TRBD1 (6 bases). V was pared by 4 bases and J by 1 base, with 28 bases between. CDR3 size: 19 residues. CDR1 and CDR2 from the germline V gene are GTSNPN and SVGIG (reference sequence). The CDR3 loop reads CAWNTRVFARGFRNTEAFF. CDR3 DNA sequence: TGTGCCTGGAACACGCGAGTCTTCGCGAGGGGGTTTAGGAACACTGAAGCTTTCTTT.

This chain joins TRBV6-1 and TRBJ2-7, with a possible D match to TRBD1 (6 bases). The V gene's germline CDR1 is MNHNS and CDR2 SASEGT. V was clipped by 2 bases and J by 3 bases, with 11 bases between them. This CDR3 has 14 amino acids. CDR3 region: CASSEPTGIYEQYF. The CDR3 DNA reads TGTGCCAGCAGTGAACCGACAGGCATCTACGAGCAGTACTTC.

V gene TRBV6-5 combines with J gene TRBJ1-2, with 7 bases aligning to TRBD1. The CDR3 runs to 14 residues. The J segment lost 0 bases and the V segment lost 6 bases, leaving 4 bases of the junction unmatched. Germline V lookup: CDR1 MNHEY, CDR2 SVGAGI. CDR3 amino acids: CASRRQGTNYGYTF. In nucleotides, the CDR3 is TGTGCCAGCAGAAGACAGGGTACTAACTATGGCTACACCTTC.

The count of this clone is one. The chain uses TRBV4-1 and TRBJ1-1; the D gene is possibly TRBD1 (6 bases). Germline V gene data show CDR1 as MGHRA and CDR2 as YSYEKL. The ends were cut back, 5 bases at V and 4 bases at J, with 14 bases in the middle. This CDR3 has 14 amino acids. CDR3 in amino acids: CASSAPRQATEAFF. The CDR3 coding sequence is TGCGCCAGCAGCGCTCCTAGACAGGCCACTGAAGCTTTCTTT.

The chain carries TRBV18 and TRBJ1-2; 7 bases are a match to TRBD1. V lost 2 bases to trimming and J lost 7 bases; unmatched junction nucleotides: 10. CDR3 length: 15 residues. CDR1 is KGHSH, CDR2 LQKENI, per germline. The CDR3 region has the DNA TGTGCCAGCTCACCAAGGGCTCAGGGGGATATTGGCTACACCTTC. Translation: CASSPRAQGDIGYTF. Supplemented by reference TRBV18 and TRBJ1-2, the full variable domain reads NAGVMQNPRHLVRRRGQEARLRCSPMKGHSHVYWYRQLPEEGLKFMVYLQKENIIDESGMPKERFSAEFPKEGPSILRIQQVVRGDSAAYFCASSPRAQGDIGYTFGSGTRLTVV.

The rearrangement joins TRBV5-6 to TRBJ2-3; tentative D call: TRBD2 (5 bases). Germline-derived CDR1 and CDR2 are SGHDT and YYEEEE. V was clipped by 3 bases and J by 3 bases, with 17 bases between them. This CDR3 is 16 amino acids long. The CDR3 nucleotides read TGTGCCAGCAGCTCGGGCGGTAGCAGAGGGACAGATACGCAGTATTTT. Its translation: CASSSGGSRGTDTQYF.